This T cell receptor beta chain was documented in a study of T cell responses to AZD1222 COVID-19 vaccine. The table lists this clone with a count of one. Method: immunoSEQ multiplex PCR; TCRdb's copy keeps in-frame clones and lacks some. This table holds some 130,000 clones, roughly 93% found once. The clonotype comes from an adult who received the AZD1222 COVID-19 vaccine. The source was peripheral blood, collected 28 days after the second AZD1222 dose.

CDR3 in DNA: TGTGCCAGCAGCCCAACCCCCGGGAGCTCCTACAATGAGCAGTTCTTC. Translating gives CASSPTPGSSYNEQFF. This chain connects TRBV7-3 to TRBJ2-1; D possibly corresponds to TRBD2 (6 bases). The germline V gene encodes CDR1 SGHTA and CDR2 FQGTGA. The length of the CDR3 is 16 residues. Trimming removed 5 bases at V and 0 bases at J, with 14 bases between.